This T cell receptor (beta chain) is drawn from a study of regulatory T cells in long-lasting Graves disease. Study outcomes and limitations: TRBV28, TRBJ1-2 and TRBJ2-5 were favored in persistent disease.

Germline V gene data show CDR1 as KGHSH and CDR2 as LQKENI. With 2 bases removed from V and 0 bases from J, the gap between germline ends came to 11 bases. CDR3 length: 15 residues. Arm-PCR of CDR3 regions with iRepertoire HTBI primers generated TCR beta libraries. One entry per CDR3 protein results from TCRdb running MiXCR on the multiplex PCR reads. This table holds roughly 500,000 distinct CDR3 sequences, more than 20% found once. Noted time point: persistent/refractory GD, antithyroid drugs over 5 years with positive TRAb. PBMC RNA was the source of the TCR library. Details on this clonotype: Antigen unknown.

This specimen consisted of peripheral blood mononuclear cells (PBMCs), obtained when the disease was refractory, from a patient treated with antithyroid drugs. The chain combines TRBV18 with TRBJ2-7; possibly TRBD2 for D (6 bases). The sequence was obtained from a female donor with Graves disease. The CDR3 region is CASSPDLANSYEQYF. The CDR3 DNA follows: TGTGCCAGCTCACCAGATCTAGCGAACTCCTACGAGCAGTACTTC.